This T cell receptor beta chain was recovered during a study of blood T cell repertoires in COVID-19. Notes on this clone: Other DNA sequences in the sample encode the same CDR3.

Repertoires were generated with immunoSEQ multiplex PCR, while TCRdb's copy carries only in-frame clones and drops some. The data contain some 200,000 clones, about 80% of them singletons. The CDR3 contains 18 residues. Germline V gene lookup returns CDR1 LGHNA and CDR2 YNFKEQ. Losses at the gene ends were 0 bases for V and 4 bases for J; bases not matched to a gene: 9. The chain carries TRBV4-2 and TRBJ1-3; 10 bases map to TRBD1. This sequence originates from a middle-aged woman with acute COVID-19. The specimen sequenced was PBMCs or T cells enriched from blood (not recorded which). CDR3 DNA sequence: TGTGCCAGCAGCCAAGACCCCCCGGGACAGGGGTCCGGAAACACCATATATTTT. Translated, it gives CASSQDPPGQGSGNTIYF.